The 7 T cell receptor beta chains presented below share a single source sample, sequenced in a study of blood T cell repertoires in COVID-19. Profiled with immunoSEQ multiplex PCR; TCRdb holds only in-frame clones, not every one. The table shows 150,000 to 200,000 clones, with about 80% occurring only once. Sequencing was carried out using peripheral blood. The receptors originated from a human donor with acute or convalescent COVID-19. The donor label of this sample is uncertain.

The chain employs TRBV4-1 and TRBJ2-6, with 7 bases aligning to TRBD2. The CDR3 is 16 amino acids. V was clipped by 0 bases and J by 4 bases; unmatched bases: 3. Germline V gives CDR1 MGHRA, CDR2 YSYEKL. DNA of the CDR3: TGCGCCAGCAGCCAAGAAGGAGCGGGGGGGGCCAACGTCCTGACTTTC. Translated, it gives CASSQEGAGGANVLTF.

The chain uses TRBV2 and TRBJ1-1, with 8 bases matching TRBD1. The CDR3 is made up of 20 amino acids. Germline-derived CDR1 and CDR2 are SNHLY and FYNNEI. Trimming at V came to 4 bases and at J to 0 bases, leaving 19 bases not matched to a gene. The CDR3 bases are TGTGCCAGCAGTGCCAGGGGGCCTGAGATAAAGAGGGACATGAACACTGAAGCTTTCTTT. This encodes CASSARGPEIKRDMNTEAFF.

The chain joins TRBV6-5 to TRBJ1-1, with a weak D call TRBD1 (5 bases). The CDR3 runs 13 residues. Germline CDR1 reads MNHEY; CDR2 reads SVGAGI. With 7 bases removed from V and 5 bases from J, the gap between germline ends came to 14 bases. The CDR3 loop is CASTRLGGTEAFF. As DNA, the CDR3 is TGTGCCAGCACCCGCCTCGGGGGAACTGAAGCTTTCTTT.

The genes are TRBV3-1 (or the pseudogene TRBV3-2) and TRBJ2-1; D call uncertain. This CDR3 comprises 12 residues. The ends were cut back, 5 bases at V and 6 bases at J, with 8 bases in the middle. The germline gives CDR1 LGHDT, CDR2 YNNKEL (reference sequence). The CDR3 here is CASSKRSNEQFF. The CDR3 DNA sequence: TGTGCCAGCAGCAAAAGGAGCAATGAGCAGTTCTTC.

This chain joins TRBV2 and TRBJ2-7; D is possibly TRBD2 (5 bases). CDR1 is SNHLY, CDR2 FYNNEI, per germline. The CDR3 consists of 13 residues. The germline V and J ends were trimmed by 6 bases and 2 bases, with 11 bases remaining between them. The DNA for the CDR3 is TGTGCCAGCAGCCCTCCGGAGGCCTACGAGCAGTACTTC. It codes for CASSPPEAYEQYF.

The rearrangement links TRBV19 to TRBJ1-5; D may be TRBD1 (6 bases). V shed 6 bases and J shed 6 bases, with 18 bases lying between them. Germline V gives CDR1 LNHDA, CDR2 SQIVND (reference sequence). This CDR3 is 15 amino acids long. As DNA, the CDR3 is TGTGCCAGTAGCAAACCGCGGGGGGGCGGTCAGCCCCAGCATTTT. This gives the protein CASSKPRGGGQPQHF.

The chain uses TRBV27 and TRBJ1-2; 10 bases map to TRBD1. This CDR3 region has 14 residues. J gave up 3 bases and V 3 bases, and 1 base lay outside the gene matches. Germline V gene data show CDR1 as MNHEY and CDR2 as SMNVEV (reference sequence). Here the CDR3 DNA reads TGTGCCAGCAGTTTGGACAGGGGGTACTATGGCTACACCTTC. Its translation: CASSLDRGYYGYTF.